Below are 8 T cell receptor beta chains sequenced from a single sample in a study of T-cell memory formation after mild COVID-19. TCRdb reanalysed the 5' RACE reads using MiXCR and keeps one entry per CDR3 protein. The repertoire holds a few hundred thousand distinct CDR3 sequences, with roughly a fifth as singletons. The sequencing sample was made of PBMCs or a T cell subset sorted from them (not recorded which). Receptors originate from a man between 18 and 29 years old who had mild COVID-19 (a few samples of this study predate the infection). Cell type and time point are not known.

This clonotype was picked up a small number of times. The V gene is TRBV7-2, the J gene TRBJ2-3, with 7 bases matching TRBD2. Germline trimming cut 5 bases from V and 2 bases from J; bases unmatched to any gene: 13. The CDR3 is 17 residues long. CDR1 SGHTA and CDR2 FQGNSA come from the germline V gene. CDR3 DNA sequence: TGTGCCAGCAGCCATGTGGGTCGCGGGGGATACACAGATACGCAGTATTTT. It translates to CASSHVGRGGYTDTQYF.

This clonotype was seen at least ten times. J is TRBJ2-2 and V is TRBV12-3 or TRBV12-4; D not resolved. The CDR3 sequence is 12 residues long. Deletions cut 5 bases from V and 3 bases from J, with 4 bases between. CDR3 sequence (DNA): TGTGCCAGCAGTCCGGACACCGGGGAGCTGTTTTTT. This encodes CASSPDTGELFF.

This clonotype appeared many times. This chain connects TRBV29-1 to TRBJ1-6, with D perhaps TRBD1 (5 bases). Germline V gives CDR1 SQVTM, CDR2 ANQGSEA. The V end was cut by 3 bases, the J end by 9 bases, with 12 bases between. CDR3 length: 13 amino acids. The CDR3 bases are TGCAGCGTTGAGGTCGCCGGGGGTTCACCCCTCCACTTT. This codes for CSVEVAGGSPLHF.

This clonotype appeared a few times. This chain links TRBV5-1 with TRBJ2-1; no clear D. Trimming shortened V by 0 bases and J by 8 bases, and 6 bases separated the two germline ends. Germline V gene sequence: CDR1 SGHRS, CDR2 YFSETQ. This CDR3 is 12 amino acids long. The CDR3 DNA follows: TGCGCCAGCAGCTTGGTCGCGGATGAGCAGTTCTTC. It translates to CASSLVADEQFF.

This clonotype was found many times. The rearrangement uses TRBV19 and TRBJ2-7, with TRBD1 identical over 7 bases. Trimming took 0 bases from V and 0 from J; bases not matched to a gene: 11. Germline CDR1 and CDR2: LNHDA and SQIVND (reference sequence). CDR3 length: 18 residues. Here the CDR3 DNA reads TGTGCCAGTAGTATAGATCGAGGATGTCGGGACAGCTCCTACGAGCAGTACGTC. Translating gives CASSIDRGCRDSSYEQYV.

This clonotype was detected only a few times. The chain joins TRBV9 to TRBJ2-5; 13 positions agree with TRBD2. The CDR3 has 16 residues. Trimming removed 0 bases from V and 5 bases from J; junction bases left unmatched: 4. Germline CDR1 reads SGDLS; CDR2 reads YYNGEE. The DNA for the CDR3 is TGTGCCAGCAGCGTAGGACTAGCGGGGGGTTGGGAGACCCAGTACTTC. Its translation: CASSVGLAGGWETQYF.

V is TRBV5-1 and J is TRBJ1-1, with no clear D. The germline V and J ends were trimmed by 1 base and 3 bases, with 7 bases remaining between them. The CDR3 consists of 13 residues. Germline lookup yields CDR1 SGHRS and CDR2 YFSETQ. The CDR3 loop is CASSLSADTEAFF. CDR3 nucleotide sequence: TGCGCCAGCAGCTTGAGTGCGGACACTGAAGCTTTCTTT.

This clonotype was detected a few times. The chain has TRBV6-4 and TRBJ2-5; unclear D gene. The CDR3 is 13 residues long. V gave up 4 bases and J gave up 2 bases, with 8 bases separating them. Germline V gene lookup returns CDR1 MRHNA and CDR2 SNTAGT. CDR3 sequence reads: CASSARPQETQYF. As DNA, the CDR3 is TGTGCCAGCAGTGCACGCCCACAAGAGACCCAGTACTTC.